A selection of T cell receptor beta chains follows, all from one sample in a study of vaccination effects on CD4 cells after COVID-19. Their target antigens are unknown. Libraries were prepared by immunoSEQ multiplex PCR; TCRdb keeps only in-frame clonotypes and omits some of them. This sample has 13,000 or so clones; over 60% occur once, and the top ten carry roughly 33%. The sample consisted of CD4+ T cells from PBMCs cultured with HCoV-NL63 spike peptides, taken after COVID-19 vaccination. The receptors here all came from a human donor who had a prior SARS-CoV-2 infection. Each CDR3 is given with its conserved first and last residue. Fields, in order: CDR3 DNA, CDR3 protein, J gene, D gene, clone size, V gene. D genes are given only for firm matches. Only part of the rows carry a size: once, few, many, or a class if the clone is expanded.

TGTGCCAGCAGTTTATCGAGGGGGGAGGGCACTGAAGCTTTCTTT | CASSLSRGEGTEAFF | TRBJ1-1 | NA | NA | TRBV27
TGTGCCAGCAGCTTAGTTGGGAGATCCTACGAGCAGTACTTC | CASSLVGRSYEQYF | TRBJ2-7 | NA | NA | TRBV7-9
TGTGCCAGCAGCCTGGGACAGCCCGGTAGCTATGGCTACACCTTC | CASSLGQPGSYGYTF | TRBJ1-2 | TRBD1 | NA | TRBV7-2
TGTGCCAGTAGTAAAAACAGGGGAGGGAGCACTGAAGCTTTCTTT | CASSKNRGGSTEAFF | TRBJ1-1 | TRBD1 | NA | TRBV19
TGTGCCAGCAGCCAAGAATCAGTTTACAATGAGCAGTTCTTC | CASSQESVYNEQFF | TRBJ2-1 | NA | few | TRBV3-1/TRBV3-2
TGTGCCAGCAGCTTAGCCCGAGGACAGGCCCCTACCGCTAGTGTCTACACCTTC | CASSLARGQAPTASVYTF | TRBJ1-2 | TRBD1 | NA | TRBV7-9
TGTGCCAGCAGCCTGACTAGTTCCCACCTCGAGCAGTACTTC | CASSLTSSHLEQYF | TRBJ2-7 | NA | NA | TRBV6-5
TGTGCCAGCAGCTTGGTTGGACTAGCGACCTACGAGCAGTACTTC | CASSLVGLATYEQYF | TRBJ2-7 | TRBD2 | NA | TRBV5-5
TGTGCCAGCAGTCCCTGGGCGGAGCAGCCCCAGCATTTT | CASSPWAEQPQHF | TRBJ1-5 | NA | NA | TRBV6-2/TRBV6-3
TGCGCCAGCAGCTTGGCCGGTAAAGCTAGGGGTGGCGGACCAAGCTCCTACAATGAGCAGTTCTTC | CASSLAGKARGGGPSSYNEQFF | TRBJ2-1 | NA | few | TRBV5-1
TGTGCCTGGGCCCAAGAGACCCAGTACTTC | CAWAQETQYF | TRBJ2-5 | NA | NA | TRBV30
TGTGCCACCAGTGACGCGGACAGATCCTACGAGCAGTACTTC | CATSDADRSYEQYF | TRBJ2-7 | NA | NA | TRBV24-1
TGTGCCAGCAGCGCACAGGGCCAATTTTCGGCTGGCTACACCTTC | CASSAQGQFSAGYTF | TRBJ1-2 | NA | NA | TRBV7-2
TGTGCCAGCAGCCAAGTCGGCACAACTAATGAAAAACTGTTTTTT | CASSQVGTTNEKLFF | TRBJ1-4 | NA | NA | TRBV14
TGTGCCAGCAGCCTAATGGCGGGACAGGGTTTCTACGAGCAGTACTTC | CASSLMAGQGFYEQYF | TRBJ2-7 | TRBD1 | NA | TRBV7-8
TGTGCCAGCAGGCTCCAAGGGAGGAACACTGAAGCTTTCTTT | CASRLQGRNTEAFF | TRBJ1-1 | NA | NA | TRBV6-5
TGTGCCAGCAGCGTAGCGGGGGGGCAAGAGACCCAGTACTTC | CASSVAGGQETQYF | TRBJ2-5 | TRBD2 | once | TRBV9
TGTGCCAGCAGCGTGGTGTACATAGAACCACAAGAGACCCAGTACTTC | CASSVVYIEPQETQYF | TRBJ2-5 | NA | NA | TRBV9
TGCGCCAGCAGCTTGTGGGGCGGGAGTACAGATACGCAGTATTTT | CASSLWGGSTDTQYF | TRBJ2-3 | TRBD2 | once | TRBV5-1
TGTGCCAGCAGCTTGGATTCCGGGCAGAGCACAGATACGCAGTATTTT | CASSLDSGQSTDTQYF | TRBJ2-3 | NA | NA | TRBV5-4
TGTGCCAGCAGCATCTTACTGGGCCTCACAGATACGCAGTATTTT | CASSILLGLTDTQYF | TRBJ2-3 | NA | NA | TRBV21-1
TGTGCCAGCAGCGTAGGGGACGAGGGTGAGACCCAGTACTTC | CASSVGDEGETQYF | TRBJ2-5 | NA | once | TRBV9
TGTGCCAGCAGCGGTTATGAGGAGGGCACCTACGAGCAGTACTTC | CASSGYEEGTYEQYF | TRBJ2-7 | NA | NA | TRBV3-1/TRBV3-2
TGCGCCAGCAGCTTGGCAGCGGGGGGGCTGGGAGTCGATGAGCAGTTCTTC | CASSLAAGGLGVDEQFF | TRBJ2-1 | TRBD2 | NA | TRBV5-1
TGTGCCAGCAGCGTAGCATGGAGTCCCGGGGAGCTGTTTTTT | CASSVAWSPGELFF | TRBJ2-2 | NA | NA | TRBV9
TGTGCCACCAGCAGAGTAGGGGGCCCCCAGTACTTC | CATSRVGGPQYF | TRBJ2-5 | TRBD1 | NA | TRBV15
TGTGCCAGCACCCGGGACAGCCGCACAGATACGCAGTATTTT | CASTRDSRTDTQYF | TRBJ2-3 | TRBD1 | NA | TRBV2
TGCGCCAGCAGCCTCAACCCCTGGGGCAGCCGCTCTGGGGCCAACGTCCTGACTTTC | CASSLNPWGSRSGANVLTF | TRBJ2-6 | NA | NA | TRBV4-1
TGCGCCAGCAGCTTTAGGGACACAGATACGCAGTATTTT | CASSFRDTDTQYF | TRBJ2-3 | NA | NA | TRBV5-1
TGTGCCAGCAGCTTAGGCGGACAGGGGGGGACTGAAGCTTTCTTT | CASSLGGQGGTEAFF | TRBJ1-1 | TRBD1 | NA | TRBV7-8
TGTGCCAGCAGCCCTAGGGGTGGGGAAACGGAGACCCAGTACTTC | CASSPRGGETETQYF | TRBJ2-5 | NA | few | TRBV7-9
TGTGCCAGCAGCTTAATGGGACAGGGGCAAACCTACCAGTACTTC | CASSLMGQGQTYQYF | TRBJ2-7 | TRBD1 | once | TRBV7-2
TGTGCCAGCAGTAAGTTGGACGCTGAAGCTTTCTTT | CASSKLDAEAFF | TRBJ1-1 | NA | few | TRBV5-4
TGTGCCGGATCACTAGCGGGGAAAGATTACAATGAGCAGTTCTTC | CAGSLAGKDYNEQFF | TRBJ2-1 | TRBD2 | NA | TRBV6-5
TGTGCCAGCAGCTTGTACGAGGCCATTTACTCTGGAAACACCATATATTTT | CASSLYEAIYSGNTIYF | TRBJ1-3 | NA | once | TRBV5-6
TGTGCCAGCAGTCGACAGTATACGGCGAACACCGGGGAGCTGTTTTTT | CASSRQYTANTGELFF | TRBJ2-2 | NA | few | TRBV7-9
TGTGCCAGCAGCGGTGGAGGAAGCACAGATACGCAGTATTTT | CASSGGGSTDTQYF | TRBJ2-3 | NA | NA | TRBV7-3
TGTGCCTGGAGTTCCGGAGGGTTTTTCTATGAGCAGTTCTTC | CAWSSGGFFYEQFF | TRBJ2-1 | NA | NA | TRBV30
TGTGCCAGCAGCCGGGGACTAGCGGAGACGAACACCGGGGAGCTGTTTTTT | CASSRGLAETNTGELFF | TRBJ2-2 | TRBD2 | NA | TRBV7-8
TGTGCCAGCAGCTTGGGTGGACAGGGACCCCAGCCCCAGCATTTT | CASSLGGQGPQPQHF | TRBJ1-5 | TRBD1 | once | TRBV5-4
TGTGCCTGCGGGGGCCGAGGGGCGAACACTGAAGCTTTCTTT | CACGGRGANTEAFF | TRBJ1-1 | NA | NA | TRBV30
TGTGCCAGCTCACCGACACAGGGTAGGACCGGGGAGCTGTTTTTT | CASSPTQGRTGELFF | TRBJ2-2 | NA | NA | TRBV18
TGTGCCACCAGTGAGGACGGAAACTATGGCTACACCTTC | CATSEDGNYGYTF | TRBJ1-2 | NA | NA | TRBV24-1
TGCGCCAGCAGCAACAACGGACAGGGGAGCCAAGAGACCCAGTACTTC | CASSNNGQGSQETQYF | TRBJ2-5 | TRBD1 | NA | TRBV5-1
TGTGCCAGCAGTGGGCGGCTAGCGGGAAGCTCAGATACGCAGTATTTT | CASSGRLAGSSDTQYF | TRBJ2-3 | TRBD2 | NA | TRBV7-2
TGTGCCAGCTTCATGGGTTTCTATAATTCACCCCTCCACTTT | CASFMGFYNSPLHF | TRBJ1-6 | NA | NA | TRBV2
TGTGCCAGCAGTTACAACTCTGGGGCCAACGTCCTGACTTTC | CASSYNSGANVLTF | TRBJ2-6 | NA | NA | TRBV6-2/TRBV6-3
TGCGCCAGCAGCTTGGGTGATTACTCTGGGGCCAACGTCCTGACTTTC | CASSLGDYSGANVLTF | TRBJ2-6 | NA | NA | TRBV5-1